These 5 T cell receptor beta chains originate from one sample sequenced in a study of OX40 agonist ivuxolimab in advanced cancers. Here immunoSEQ multiplex PCR was the method, and the copy in TCRdb shows in-frame clones only, minus some. The sample yields more than 70,000 clones, roughly nine tenths seen once. The source was CD4+ or CD8+ T cells sorted from blood, collected in a trial of the OX40 agonist ivuxolimab. All receptors derive from an adult with an advanced solid tumor such as melanoma, head and neck, liver or kidney cancer.

The rearrangement links TRBV29-1 to TRBJ1-1; TRBD1 agrees at 8 bases. Germline V lookup: CDR1 SQVTM, CDR2 ANQGSEA. The CDR3 covers 13 residues. J lost 4 bases, V lost 6 bases, and 7 bases had no gene match. The CDR3 nucleotides read TGCAGCGTCGGACAGGGATTGGGCACTGAAGCTTTCTTT. It specifies CSVGQGLGTEAFF.

The J gene is TRBJ2-5, the V gene TRBV6-5; D gene uncertain. CDR1 is MNHEY and CDR2 is SVGAGI in the germline V gene. V was clipped by 8 bases and J by 2 bases, with 12 bases between them. This CDR3 is 13 amino acids long. This chain's CDR3 is CASSTPLQETQYF. CDR3 nucleotides: TGTGCCAGCTCTACTCCGTTACAAGAGACCCAGTACTTC.

The gene calls are TRBV7-3 and TRBJ1-1; D uncertain. The germline V gene encodes CDR1 SGHTA and CDR2 FQGTGA. V gave up 3 bases and J gave up 10 bases, with 9 bases separating them. This CDR3 comprises 11 residues. This chain's CDR3 is CASSLTFRAFF. The CDR3 DNA follows: TGTGCCAGCAGCTTGACCTTTAGAGCTTTCTTT.

The V gene is TRBV6-5, the J gene TRBJ1-2, with 12 bases fitting TRBD1. V gave up 5 bases and J gave up 10 bases; unmatched junction bases: 5. Germline lookup yields CDR1 MNHEY and CDR2 SVGAGI. The CDR3 sequence is 13 residues long. CDR3 DNA sequence: TGTGCCAGCAGTCAAGGGACAGGGGGCGCCTACACCTTC. Translated, it gives CASSQGTGGAYTF.

J is TRBJ2-1 and V is TRBV11-1, with D perhaps matching TRBD1 or TRBD2 (5 bases each). V was pared by 6 bases and J by 5 bases, with 11 bases between. From germline, CDR1 is SGHAT and CDR2 FQDESV (reference sequence). The CDR3 covers 13 residues. CDR3 protein: CASRGDGDNEQFF. As DNA, the CDR3 is TGTGCCAGCAGGGGGGACGGGGACAATGAGCAGTTCTTC.